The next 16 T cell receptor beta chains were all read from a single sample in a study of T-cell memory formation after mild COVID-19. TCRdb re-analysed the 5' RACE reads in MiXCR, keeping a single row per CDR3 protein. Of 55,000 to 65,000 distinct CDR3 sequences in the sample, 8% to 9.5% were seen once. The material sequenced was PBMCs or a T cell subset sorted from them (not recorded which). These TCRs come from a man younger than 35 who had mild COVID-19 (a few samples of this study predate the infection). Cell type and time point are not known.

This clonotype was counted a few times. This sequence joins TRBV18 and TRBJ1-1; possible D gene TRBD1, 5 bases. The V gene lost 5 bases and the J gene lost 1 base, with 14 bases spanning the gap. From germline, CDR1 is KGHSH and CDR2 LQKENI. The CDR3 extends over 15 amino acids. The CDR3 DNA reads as TGTGCCAGCTCAGCCCCGGGACTCCAGAACACTGAAGCTTTCTTT. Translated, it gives CASSAPGLQNTEAFF.

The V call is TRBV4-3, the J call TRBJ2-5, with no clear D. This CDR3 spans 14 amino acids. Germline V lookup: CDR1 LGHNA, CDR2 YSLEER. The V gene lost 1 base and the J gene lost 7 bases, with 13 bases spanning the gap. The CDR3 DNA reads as TGCGCCAGCAGCCAAGGGTGGGATGGTGGGACCCAGTACTTC. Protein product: CASSQGWDGGTQYF.

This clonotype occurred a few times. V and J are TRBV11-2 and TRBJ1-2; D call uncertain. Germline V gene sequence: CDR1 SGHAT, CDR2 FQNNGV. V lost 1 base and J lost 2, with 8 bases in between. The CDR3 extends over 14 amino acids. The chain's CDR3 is CASSLVAANYGYTF. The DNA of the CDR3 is TGTGCCAGCAGCTTAGTGGCAGCGAACTATGGCTACACCTTC. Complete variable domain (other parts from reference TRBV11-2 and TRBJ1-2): EAGVAQSPRYKIIEKRQSVAFWCNPISGHATLYWYQQILGQGPKLLIQFQNNGVVDDSQLPKDRFSAERLKGVDSTLKIQPAKLEDSAVYLCASSLVAANYGYTFGSGTRLTVV.

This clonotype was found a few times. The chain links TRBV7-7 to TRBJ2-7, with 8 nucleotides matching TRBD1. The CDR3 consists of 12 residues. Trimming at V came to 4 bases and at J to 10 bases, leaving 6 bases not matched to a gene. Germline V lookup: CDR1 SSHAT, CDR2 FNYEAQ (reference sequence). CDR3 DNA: TGTGCCAGCAGCTCCACGGACAGGGTACAGTACTTC. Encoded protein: CASSSTDRVQYF.

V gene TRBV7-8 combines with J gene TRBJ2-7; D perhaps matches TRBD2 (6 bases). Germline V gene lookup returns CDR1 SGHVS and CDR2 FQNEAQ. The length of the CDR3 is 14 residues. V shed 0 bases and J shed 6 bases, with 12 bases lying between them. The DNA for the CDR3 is TGTGCCAGCAGCTTAGCGATTAGCGGTTCCGAGCAGTACGTC. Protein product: CASSLAISGSEQYV.

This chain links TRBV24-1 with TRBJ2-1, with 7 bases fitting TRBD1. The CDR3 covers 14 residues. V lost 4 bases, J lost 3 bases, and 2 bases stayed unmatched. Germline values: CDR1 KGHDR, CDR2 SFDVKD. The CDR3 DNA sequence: TGTGCCACCAGTGAGTCAGGGGGCTACAATGAGCAGTTCTTC. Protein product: CATSESGGYNEQFF.

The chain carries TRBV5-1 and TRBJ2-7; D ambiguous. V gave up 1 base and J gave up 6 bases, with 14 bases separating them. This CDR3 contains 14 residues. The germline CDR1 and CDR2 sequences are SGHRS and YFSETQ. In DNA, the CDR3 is TGCGCCAGCAGCTTGCGAATCCAGGAACGCGAGCAGTACTTC. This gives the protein CASSLRIQEREQYF.

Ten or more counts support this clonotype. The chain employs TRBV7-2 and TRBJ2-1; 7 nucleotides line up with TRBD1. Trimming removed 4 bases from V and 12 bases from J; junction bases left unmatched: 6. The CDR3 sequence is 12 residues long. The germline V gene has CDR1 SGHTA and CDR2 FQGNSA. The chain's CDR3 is CASSWDRNRQFF. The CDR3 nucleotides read TGTGCCAGCAGCTGGGACAGAAACAGGCAGTTCTTC.

As DNA, the CDR3 is TGCAGTGCTCCACGGGGTTGGGGGGGGAGCTCCTACGAGCAGTACTTC. The encoded protein is CSAPRGWGGSSYEQYF. The chain recombines TRBV20-1 with TRBJ2-7; 7 positions agree with TRBD2. Germline V gene sequence: CDR1 DFQATT, CDR2 SNEGSKA (reference sequence). The trim removed 5 bases at V and 0 bases at J, leaving 13 bases unmatched. The CDR3 covers 16 residues.

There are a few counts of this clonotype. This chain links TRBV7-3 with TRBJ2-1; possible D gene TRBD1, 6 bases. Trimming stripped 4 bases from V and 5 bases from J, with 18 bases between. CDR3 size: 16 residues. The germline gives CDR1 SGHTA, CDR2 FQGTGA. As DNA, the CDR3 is TGTGCCAGCAGCTCAGACAGGACCCCCTACAACAATGAGCAGTTCTTC. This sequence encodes CASSSDRTPYNNEQFF.

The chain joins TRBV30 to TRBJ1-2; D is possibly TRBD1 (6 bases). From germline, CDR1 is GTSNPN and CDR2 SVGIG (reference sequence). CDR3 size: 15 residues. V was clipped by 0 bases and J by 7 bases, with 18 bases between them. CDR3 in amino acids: CAWSVHSRGYGGYTF. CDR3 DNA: TGTGCCTGGAGTGTACACAGTAGGGGGTACGGTGGCTACACCTTC.

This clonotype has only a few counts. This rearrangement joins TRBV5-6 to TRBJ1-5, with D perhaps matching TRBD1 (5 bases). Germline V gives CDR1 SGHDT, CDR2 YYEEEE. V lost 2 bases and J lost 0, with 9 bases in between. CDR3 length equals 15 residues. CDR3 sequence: CASSLEGYSNQPQHF. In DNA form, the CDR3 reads TGTGCCAGCAGCTTAGAGGGGTATAGCAATCAGCCCCAGCATTTT.

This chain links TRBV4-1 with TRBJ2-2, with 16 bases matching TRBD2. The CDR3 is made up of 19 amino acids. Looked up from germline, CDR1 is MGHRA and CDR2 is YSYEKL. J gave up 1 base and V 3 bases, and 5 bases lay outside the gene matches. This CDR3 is CASSHPGLAGGKNTGELFF. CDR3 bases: TGCGCCAGCAGCCATCCGGGACTAGCGGGGGGGAAGAACACCGGGGAGCTGTTTTTT.

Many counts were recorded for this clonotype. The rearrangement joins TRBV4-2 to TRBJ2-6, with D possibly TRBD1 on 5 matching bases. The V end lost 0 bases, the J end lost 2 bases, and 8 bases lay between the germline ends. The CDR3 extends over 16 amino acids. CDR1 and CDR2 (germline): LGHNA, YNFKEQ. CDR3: CASSQDLGAGANVLTF. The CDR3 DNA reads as TGTGCCAGCAGCCAAGATCTAGGGGCTGGGGCCAACGTCCTGACTTTC.

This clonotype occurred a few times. The CDR3 is CASSQAPGNEQFF. CDR3 nucleotides: TGCGCCAGCAGCCAAGCCCCAGGGAATGAGCAGTTCTTC. The rearrangement joins TRBV4-3 to TRBJ2-1; maybe TRBD1 (5 bases). The V end was cut by 1 base, the J end by 7 bases, with 8 bases between. Per germline, CDR1 LGHNA and CDR2 YSLEER. This CDR3 has 13 amino acids.

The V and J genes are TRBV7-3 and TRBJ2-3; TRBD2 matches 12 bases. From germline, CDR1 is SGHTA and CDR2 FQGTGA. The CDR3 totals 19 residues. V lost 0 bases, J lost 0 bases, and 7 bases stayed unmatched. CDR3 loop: CASSLTGTSGGYSTDTQYF. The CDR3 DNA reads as TGTGCCAGCAGCTTAACGGGAACTAGCGGGGGGTATAGCACAGATACGCAGTATTTT.